The rows below give T cell receptor beta chains drawn from one sample of a study of regulatory T cells in long-lasting Graves disease. Via MiXCR, TCRdb re-called the multiplex PCR reads, giving one row per CDR3 protein. The sample holds about 460,000 distinct CDR3 sequences; 20% to 25% are singletons and the top ten take around 13%. Sequencing was performed on peripheral blood mononuclear cells (PBMCs), taken when the disease was refractory, from a patient treated with antithyroid drugs. These receptors came from a female donor with Graves disease. Each CDR3 is given with its conserved first and last residue. The D gene is left open where the match is weak. Clone size is given for some rows only: seen once, a few or many times, or a class if the clone is expanded.

cdr3_nt	cdr3_aa	d_call	cdr3_length	v_call	j_call	clone_size
TGTGCCAGTAGTATAGCTGGACAGGGACCCACTGAAGCTTTCTTT	CASSIAGQGPTEAFF	TRBD1	15	TRBV19	TRBJ1-1	few
TGTGCCAGCAGCCCGACTAGCGGGGCCCAAGAGACCCAGTACTTC	CASSPTSGAQETQYF	TRBD2	15	TRBV7-2	TRBJ2-5	many
TGTGCCAGCAGTGAAGCAGGACAGGGACAAGAGACCCAGTACTTC	CASSEAGQGQETQYF	TRBD1	15	TRBV6-1	TRBJ2-5	NA
TGCGCCAGCAGTGAGTCAGGGACTTTCTATGGCTACACCTTC	CASSESGTFYGYTF	NA	14	TRBV10-2	TRBJ1-2	few
TGTGCCATCAGTGAGTCGGGGGAGGGGAATGAAAAACTGTTTTTT	CAISESGEGNEKLFF	NA	15	TRBV10-3	TRBJ1-4	NA
TGTACCAACCAGTTGAGGACAGGGATAGGTGAGCAGTTCTTC	CTNQLRTGIGEQFF	TRBD1	14	TRBV2	TRBJ2-1	NA
TGTGCCAGCCGACAGGGGGACTCCTACGAGCAGTACTTC	CASRQGDSYEQYF	TRBD1	13	TRBV28	TRBJ2-7	many
TGTGCCAGCAGCCATAGCCGGGGGAACACTGAAGCTTTCTTT	CASSHSRGNTEAFF	NA	14	TRBV7-2	TRBJ1-1	few
TGTGCCTGGAGTATGGGTAGTGGCAATCAGCCCCAGCATTTT	CAWSMGSGNQPQHF	NA	14	TRBV30	TRBJ1-5	few
TGTGCCAGCAGCCAAAACCTGTGGGGACAGCCGGGGACCCAGTACTTC	CASSQNLWGQPGTQYF	TRBD1	16	TRBV7-2	TRBJ2-5	many
TGTGCCAGCAGCGACCCACGGAGTCCTGAGACCCAGTACTTC	CASSDPRSPETQYF	NA	14	TRBV5-4	TRBJ2-5	NA
TGTGCCAGCAGCACATACCGGGGCAGCTCTGGAAACACCATATATTTT	CASSTYRGSSGNTIYF	NA	16	TRBV11-2	TRBJ1-3	NA
TGTGCCAGCAGTGATTCTTTCCAGTCTGGCTACACCTTC	CASSDSFQSGYTF	NA	13	TRBV27	TRBJ1-2	NA
TGTGCCAGCAGCATTGGGGGAACTAATGAAAAACTGTTTTTT	CASSIGGTNEKLFF	NA	14	TRBV28	TRBJ1-4	few
TGTGCCATCAACTCCGGGACAGGGTATCACTTC	CAINSGTGYHF	TRBD1	11	TRBV10-3	TRBJ1-2	many
TGTGCCAGCAGTTACTCCTCGAAGCGCACTGAAGCTTTCTTT	CASSYSSKRTEAFF	NA	14	TRBV6-9	TRBJ1-1	many
TGTGCCACCAGCAGGACTAGCGGGAACAATGAGCAGTTCTTC	CATSRTSGNNEQFF	TRBD2	14	TRBV15	TRBJ2-1	many
TGCAGTGCTGGGACCCGAACGGGACTAGCGGAGGATGAGCAGTTCTTC	CSAGTRTGLAEDEQFF	TRBD2	16	TRBV20-1	TRBJ2-1	NA
TGCAGCGGGGGCGTAGGTGAAGCTTTCTTT	CSGGVGEAFF	NA	10	TRBV29-1	TRBJ1-1	NA
TGTGCCAGCAGCACCCCGGGACACCTCCAAGAGACCCAGTACTTC	CASSTPGHLQETQYF	NA	15	TRBV5-4	TRBJ2-5	NA
TGCAGTGCTAGCTGGGGGGCGATCTCCTACGAGCAGTACTTC	CSASWGAISYEQYF	NA	14	TRBV20-1	TRBJ2-7	few
TGTGCCAGCAGCCCAGGAGGGTTTTACTCCTACAATGAGCAGTTCTTC	CASSPGGFYSYNEQFF	NA	16	TRBV7-6	TRBJ2-1	NA
TGCAGTGCTGTAGTCATCTCTGGGGCCAACGTCCTGACTTTC	CSAVVISGANVLTF	NA	14	TRBV20-1	TRBJ2-6	many
TGTGCCAGCAGCCTCAAAGGGGATGAGACCCAGTACTTC	CASSLKGDETQYF	NA	13	TRBV7-8	TRBJ2-5	NA
TGTGCCAGCAGTCGTCAGGGGACAGCGAGCAATCAGCCCCAGCATTTT	CASSRQGTASNQPQHF	TRBD1	16	TRBV6-1	TRBJ1-5	many
TGTGCCAGCAGCCGGGGAAATTCACCCCTCCACTTT	CASSRGNSPLHF	NA	12	TRBV7-9	TRBJ1-6	many
TGTGCCAGCAGCCTCCCGGACGGGGACGAGCAGTACTTC	CASSLPDGDEQYF	NA	13	TRBV7-2	TRBJ2-7	few
TGCAGCGTTGAGGTGGGGGGGATTGAAAAACTGTTTTTT	CSVEVGGIEKLFF	NA	13	TRBV29-1	TRBJ1-4	NA
TGTGCCAGCAGCACCCAGGGTTCCGGGTCCTATAATTCACCCCTCCACTTT	CASSTQGSGSYNSPLHF	NA	17	TRBV6-1	TRBJ1-6	few
TGTGCCAGCAGTACAGGGTGGAATGAGCAGTTCTTC	CASSTGWNEQFF	NA	12	TRBV28	TRBJ2-1	NA
TGTGCCAGCAGCTCCCCAACTCGAGGGGTCGAGCAGTACTTC	CASSSPTRGVEQYF	NA	14	TRBV7-9	TRBJ2-7	NA
TGTGCCAGCAATCCACGAAGCTCCTACAATGAGCAGTTCTTC	CASNPRSSYNEQFF	NA	14	TRBV28	TRBJ2-1	NA
TGTGCCAGTAGTATAGAGTCGGCAGGGCGACATCAGCCCCAGCATTTT	CASSIESAGRHQPQHF	NA	16	TRBV19	TRBJ1-5	NA
TGTGCCAGCAGAAGTAGCGGGAGGGGTCTGCGGACGGACTACGAGCAGTACTTC	CASRSSGRGLRTDYEQYF	TRBD2	18	TRBV27	TRBJ2-7	NA
TGCAGCGTTGATTGGACAGGGGGTTTAGCTGGGGCCAACGTCCTGACTTTC	CSVDWTGGLAGANVLTF	TRBD1	17	TRBV29-1	TRBJ2-6	NA
TGTGCCAGCAGTTTGACTAGCGGGAGGGAGCTGTTTTTT	CASSLTSGRELFF	TRBD2	13	TRBV6-5	TRBJ2-2	NA